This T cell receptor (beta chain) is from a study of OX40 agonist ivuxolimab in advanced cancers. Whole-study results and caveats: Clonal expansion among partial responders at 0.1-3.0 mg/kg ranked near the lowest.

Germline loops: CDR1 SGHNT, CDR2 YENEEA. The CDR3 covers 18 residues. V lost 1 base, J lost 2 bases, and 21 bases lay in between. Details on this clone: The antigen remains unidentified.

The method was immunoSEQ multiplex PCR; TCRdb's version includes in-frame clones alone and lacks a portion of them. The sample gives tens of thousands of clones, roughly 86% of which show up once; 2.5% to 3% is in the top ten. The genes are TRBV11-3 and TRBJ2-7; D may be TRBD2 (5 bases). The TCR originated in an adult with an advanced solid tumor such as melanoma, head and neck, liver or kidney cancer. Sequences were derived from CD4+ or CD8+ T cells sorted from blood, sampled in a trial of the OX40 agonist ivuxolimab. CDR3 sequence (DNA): TGTGCCAGCAGCTTAGTGGAGGCCTCTGGGAACGCGACCTACGAGCAGTACGTC. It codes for CASSLVEASGNATYEQYV.